This T cell receptor (beta chain) is drawn from a study of STAT5B mutations in CD4+ large granular lymphocyte leukemia. Generated by immunoSEQ multiplex PCR, the TCRdb table keeps only in-frame clones and is missing some. The profile shows 31,000 or so clones, 70% to 90% of them singletons. V was trimmed by 6 bases and J by 0 bases, leaving 12 bases between them. The germline V gene has CDR1 KGHSH and CDR2 LQKENI. The CDR3 is 15 residues long. Specimen: CD4+ T cells from blood buffy coats. This receptor was identified in a human donor in good health. The chain employs TRBV18 and TRBJ1-5, with a possible D match to TRBD1 (5 bases). The CDR3 coding sequence is TGTGCCAGCTCGGAAACAGGCTATAGCAATCAGCCCCAGCATTTT. Translating it yields CASSETGYSNQPQHF. Variable domain in full (rest from reference TRBV18 and TRBJ1-5): NAGVMQNPRHLVRRRGQEARLRCSPMKGHSHVYWYRQLPEEGLKFMVYLQKENIIDESGMPKERFSAEFPKEGPSILRIQQVVRGDSAAYFCASSETGYSNQPQHFGDGTRLSIL.